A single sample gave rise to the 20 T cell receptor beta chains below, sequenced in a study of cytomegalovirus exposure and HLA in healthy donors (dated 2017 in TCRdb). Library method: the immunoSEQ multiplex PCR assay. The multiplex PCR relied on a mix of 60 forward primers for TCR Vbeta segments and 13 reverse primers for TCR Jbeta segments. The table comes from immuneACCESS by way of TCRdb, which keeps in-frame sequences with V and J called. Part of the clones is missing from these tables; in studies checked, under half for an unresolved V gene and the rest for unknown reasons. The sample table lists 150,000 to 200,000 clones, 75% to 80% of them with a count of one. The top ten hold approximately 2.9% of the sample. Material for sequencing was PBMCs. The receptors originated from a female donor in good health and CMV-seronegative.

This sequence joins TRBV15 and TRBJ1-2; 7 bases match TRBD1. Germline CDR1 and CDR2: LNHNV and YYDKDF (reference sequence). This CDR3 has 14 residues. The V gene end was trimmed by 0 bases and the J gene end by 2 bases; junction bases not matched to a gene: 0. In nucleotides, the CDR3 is TGTGCCACCAGCAGAGAGACAGGGAACTATGGCTACACCTTC. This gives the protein CATSRETGNYGYTF.

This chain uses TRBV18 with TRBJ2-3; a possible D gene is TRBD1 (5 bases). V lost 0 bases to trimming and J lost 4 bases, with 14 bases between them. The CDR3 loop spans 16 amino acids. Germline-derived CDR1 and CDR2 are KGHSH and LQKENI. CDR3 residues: CASSPPLDPRADTQYF. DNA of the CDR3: TGTGCCAGCTCACCACCGCTGGATCCCAGGGCAGATACGCAGTATTTT.

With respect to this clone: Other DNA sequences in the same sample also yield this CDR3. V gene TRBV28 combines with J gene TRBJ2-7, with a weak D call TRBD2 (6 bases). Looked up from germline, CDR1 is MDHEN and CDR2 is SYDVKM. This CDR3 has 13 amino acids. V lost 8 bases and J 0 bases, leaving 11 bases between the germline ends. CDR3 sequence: CASRGTPSYEQYF. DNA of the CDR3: TGTGCCAGCCGCGGGACCCCCTCCTACGAGCAGTACTTC.

The CDR3 loop is CASSVGGDSTGELFF. Here the CDR3 DNA reads TGTGCCAGCAGTGTTGGCGGGGATTCCACCGGGGAGCTGTTTTTT. The chain couples TRBV2 to TRBJ2-2, with D possibly matching TRBD2 (6 bases). Germline CDR1 SNHLY, CDR2 FYNNEI. Deletions cut 4 bases from V and 4 bases from J, with 13 bases between. This CDR3 is built from 15 residues.

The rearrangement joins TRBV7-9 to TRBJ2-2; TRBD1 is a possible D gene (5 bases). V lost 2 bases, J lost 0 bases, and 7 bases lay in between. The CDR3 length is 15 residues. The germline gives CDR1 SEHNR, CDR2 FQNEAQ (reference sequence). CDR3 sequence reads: CASSLWTPNTGELFF. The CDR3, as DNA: TGTGCCAGCAGCTTATGGACACCGAACACCGGGGAGCTGTTTTTT.

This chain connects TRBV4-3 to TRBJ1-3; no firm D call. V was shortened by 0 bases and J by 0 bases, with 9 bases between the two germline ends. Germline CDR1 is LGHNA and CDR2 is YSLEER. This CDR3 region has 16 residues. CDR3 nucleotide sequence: TGCGCCAGCAGCCAAGAGTTATCTTCCTCTGGAAACACCATATATTTT. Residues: CASSQELSSSGNTIYF.

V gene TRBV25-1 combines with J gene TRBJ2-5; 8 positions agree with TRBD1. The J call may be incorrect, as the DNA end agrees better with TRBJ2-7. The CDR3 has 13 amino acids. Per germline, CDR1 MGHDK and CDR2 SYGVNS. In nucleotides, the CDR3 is TGTGCCAGCAGTTCCTCGGACAGGGACGAGCAGTACTTC. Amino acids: CASSSSDRDEQYF.

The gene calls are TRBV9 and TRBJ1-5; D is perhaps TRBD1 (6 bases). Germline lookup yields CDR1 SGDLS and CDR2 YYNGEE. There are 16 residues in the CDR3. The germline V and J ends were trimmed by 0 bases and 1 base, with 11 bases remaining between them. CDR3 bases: TGTGCCAGCAGCGTAGGAGGGGGTTCCAGCAATCAGCCCCAGCATTTT. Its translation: CASSVGGGSSNQPQHF.

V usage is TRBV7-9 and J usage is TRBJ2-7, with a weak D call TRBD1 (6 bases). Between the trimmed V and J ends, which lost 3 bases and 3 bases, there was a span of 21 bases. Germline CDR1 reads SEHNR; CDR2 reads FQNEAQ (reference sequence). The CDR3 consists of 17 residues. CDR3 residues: CASSFTPGAEGNYEQYF. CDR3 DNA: TGTGCCAGCAGCTTTACCCCAGGGGCCGAAGGAAACTACGAGCAGTACTTC.

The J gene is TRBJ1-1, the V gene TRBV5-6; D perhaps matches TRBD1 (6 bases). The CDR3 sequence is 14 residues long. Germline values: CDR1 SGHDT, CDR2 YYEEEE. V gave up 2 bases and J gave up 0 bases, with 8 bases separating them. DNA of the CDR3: TGTGCCAGCAGCTTCGGACAGTTGAACACTGAAGCTTTCTTT. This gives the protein CASSFGQLNTEAFF.

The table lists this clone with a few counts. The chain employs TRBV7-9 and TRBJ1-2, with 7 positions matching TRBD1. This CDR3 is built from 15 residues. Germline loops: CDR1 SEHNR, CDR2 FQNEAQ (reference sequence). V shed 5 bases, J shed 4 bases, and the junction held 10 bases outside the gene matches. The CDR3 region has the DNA TGTGCCAGCAGCCCTAATGGAGGGGGCATCTATGGCTACACCTTC. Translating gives CASSPNGGGIYGYTF.

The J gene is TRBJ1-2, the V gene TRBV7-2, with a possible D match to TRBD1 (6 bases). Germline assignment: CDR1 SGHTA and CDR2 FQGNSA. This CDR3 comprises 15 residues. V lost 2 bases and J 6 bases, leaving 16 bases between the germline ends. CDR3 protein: CASSLFTGPRDGYTF. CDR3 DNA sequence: TGTGCCAGCAGCTTATTCACAGGGCCCCGGGATGGCTACACCTTC.

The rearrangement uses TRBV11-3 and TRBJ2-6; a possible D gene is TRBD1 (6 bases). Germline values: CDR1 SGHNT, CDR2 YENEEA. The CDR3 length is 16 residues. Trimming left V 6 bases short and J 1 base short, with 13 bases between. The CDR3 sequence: CASRELQGSGANVLTF. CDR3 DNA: TGTGCCAGCAGGGAATTACAGGGATCTGGGGCCAACGTCCTGACTTTC.

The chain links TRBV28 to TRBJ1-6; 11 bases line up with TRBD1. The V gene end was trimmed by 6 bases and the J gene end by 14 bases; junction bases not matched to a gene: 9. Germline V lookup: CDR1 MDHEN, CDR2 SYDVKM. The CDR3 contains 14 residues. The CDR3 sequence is CASSPGQGGPALHF. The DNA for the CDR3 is TGTGCCAGCAGCCCGGGACAGGGGGGTCCGGCCCTCCACTTT.

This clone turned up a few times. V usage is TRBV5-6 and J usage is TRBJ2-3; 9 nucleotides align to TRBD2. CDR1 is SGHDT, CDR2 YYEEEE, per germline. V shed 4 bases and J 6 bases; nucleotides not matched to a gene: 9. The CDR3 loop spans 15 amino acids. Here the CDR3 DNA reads TGTGCCAGCAGCACGGAGGGCGCGGGAGGGGATACGCAGTATTTT. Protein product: CASSTEGAGGDTQYF. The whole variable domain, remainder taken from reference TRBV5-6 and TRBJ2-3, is DAGVTQSPTHLIKTRGQQVTLRCSPKSGHDTVSWYQQALGQGPQFIFQYYEEEERQRGNFPDRFSGHQFPNYSSELNVNALLLGDSALYLCASSTEGAGGDTQYFGPGTRLTVL.

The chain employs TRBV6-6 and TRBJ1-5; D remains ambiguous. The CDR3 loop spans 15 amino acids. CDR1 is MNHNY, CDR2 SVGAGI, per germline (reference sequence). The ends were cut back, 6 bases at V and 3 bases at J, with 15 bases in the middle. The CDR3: CASRPPGSFNQPQHF. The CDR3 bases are TGTGCCAGCAGACCCCCGGGTAGTTTCAATCAGCCCCAGCATTTT.

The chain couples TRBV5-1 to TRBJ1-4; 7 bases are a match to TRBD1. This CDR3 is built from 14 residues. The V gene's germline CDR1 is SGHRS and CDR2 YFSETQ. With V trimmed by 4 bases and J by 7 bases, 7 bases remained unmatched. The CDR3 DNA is TGCGCCAGCAGCGGATGGACAGGCTCTGAAAAACTGTTTTTT. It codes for CASSGWTGSEKLFF.

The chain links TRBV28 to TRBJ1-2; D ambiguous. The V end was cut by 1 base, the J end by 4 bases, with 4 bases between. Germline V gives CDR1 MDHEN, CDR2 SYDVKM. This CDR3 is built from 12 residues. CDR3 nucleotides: TGTGCCAGCAGTTTATCAGTCTATGGCTACACCTTC. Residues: CASSLSVYGYTF.

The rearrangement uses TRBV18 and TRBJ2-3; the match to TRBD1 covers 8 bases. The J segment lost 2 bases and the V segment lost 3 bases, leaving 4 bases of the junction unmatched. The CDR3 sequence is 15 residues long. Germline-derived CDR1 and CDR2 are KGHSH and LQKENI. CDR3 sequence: CASSPAGGFTDTQYF. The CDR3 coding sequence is TGTGCCAGCTCACCGGCAGGGGGCTTCACAGATACGCAGTATTTT.

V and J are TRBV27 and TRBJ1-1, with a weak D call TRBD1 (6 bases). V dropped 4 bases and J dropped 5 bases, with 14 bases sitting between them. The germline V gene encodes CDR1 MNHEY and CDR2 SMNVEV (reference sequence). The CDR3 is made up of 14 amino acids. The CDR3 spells CASSWVGGRTEAFF. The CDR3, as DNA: TGTGCCAGCAGTTGGGTGGGGGGGCGAACTGAAGCTTTCTTT.